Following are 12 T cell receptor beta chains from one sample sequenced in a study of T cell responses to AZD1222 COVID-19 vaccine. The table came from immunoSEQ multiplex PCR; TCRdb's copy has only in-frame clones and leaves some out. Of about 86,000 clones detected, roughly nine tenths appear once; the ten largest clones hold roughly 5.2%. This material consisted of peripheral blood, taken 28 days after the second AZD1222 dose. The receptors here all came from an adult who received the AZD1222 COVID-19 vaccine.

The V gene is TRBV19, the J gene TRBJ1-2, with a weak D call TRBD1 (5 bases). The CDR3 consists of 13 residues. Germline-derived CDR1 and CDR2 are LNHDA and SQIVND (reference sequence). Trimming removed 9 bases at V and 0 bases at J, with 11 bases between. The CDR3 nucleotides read TGTGCCAGCCTGGGGCGGACTAACTATGGCTACACCTTC. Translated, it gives CASLGRTNYGYTF. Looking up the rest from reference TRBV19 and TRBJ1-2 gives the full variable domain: DGGITQSPKYLFRKEGQNVTLSCEQNLNHDAMYWYRQDPGQGLRLIYYSQIVNDFQKGDIAEGYSVSREKKESFPLTVTSAQKNPTAFYLCASLGRTNYGYTFGSGTRLTVV.

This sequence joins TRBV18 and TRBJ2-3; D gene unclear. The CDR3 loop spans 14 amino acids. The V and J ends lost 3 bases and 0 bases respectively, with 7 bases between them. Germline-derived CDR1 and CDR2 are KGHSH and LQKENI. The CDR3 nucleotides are TGTGCCAGCTCACCTCCGGCAAGCACAGATACGCAGTATTTT. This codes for CASSPPASTDTQYF.

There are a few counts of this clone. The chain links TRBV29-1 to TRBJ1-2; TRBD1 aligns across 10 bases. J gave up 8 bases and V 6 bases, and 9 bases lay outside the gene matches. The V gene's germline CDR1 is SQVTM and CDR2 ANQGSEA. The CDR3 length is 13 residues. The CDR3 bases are TGCAGCGTGACGGACAGGGGGAAAGAGGGCTACACCTTC. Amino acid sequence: CSVTDRGKEGYTF.

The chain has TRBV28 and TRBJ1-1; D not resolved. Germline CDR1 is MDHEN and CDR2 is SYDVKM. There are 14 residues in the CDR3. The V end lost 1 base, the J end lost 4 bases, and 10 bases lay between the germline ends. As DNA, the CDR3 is TGTGCCAGCAGTTTATATGGGTATGCCACTGAAGCTTTCTTT. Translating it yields CASSLYGYATEAFF.

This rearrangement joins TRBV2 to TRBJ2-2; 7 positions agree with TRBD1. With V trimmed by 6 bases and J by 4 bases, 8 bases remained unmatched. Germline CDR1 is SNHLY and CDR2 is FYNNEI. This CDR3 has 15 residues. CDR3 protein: CASREDRLGTGELFF. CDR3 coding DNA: TGTGCCAGCAGAGAGGACAGGTTGGGCACCGGGGAGCTGTTTTTT. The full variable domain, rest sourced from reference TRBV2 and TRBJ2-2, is EPEVTQTPSHQVTQMGQEVILRCVPISNHLYFYWYRQILGQKVEFLVSFYNNEISEKSEIFDDQFSVERPDGSNFTLKIRSTKLEDSAMYFCASREDRLGTGELFFGEGSRLTVL.

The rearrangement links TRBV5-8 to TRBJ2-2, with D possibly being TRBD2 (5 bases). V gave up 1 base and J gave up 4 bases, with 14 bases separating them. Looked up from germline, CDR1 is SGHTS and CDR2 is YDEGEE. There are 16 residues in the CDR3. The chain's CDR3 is CASSLTTSLGTGELFF. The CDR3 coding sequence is TGTGCCAGCAGCTTGACCACTAGTCTTGGCACCGGGGAGCTGTTTTTT.

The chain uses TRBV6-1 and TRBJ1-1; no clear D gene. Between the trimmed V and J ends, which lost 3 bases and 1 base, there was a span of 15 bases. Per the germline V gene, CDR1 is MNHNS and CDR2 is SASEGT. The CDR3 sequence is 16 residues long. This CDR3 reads CASSEKFRASNTEAFF. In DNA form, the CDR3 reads TGTGCCAGCAGTGAGAAGTTTCGAGCCTCGAACACTGAAGCTTTCTTT.

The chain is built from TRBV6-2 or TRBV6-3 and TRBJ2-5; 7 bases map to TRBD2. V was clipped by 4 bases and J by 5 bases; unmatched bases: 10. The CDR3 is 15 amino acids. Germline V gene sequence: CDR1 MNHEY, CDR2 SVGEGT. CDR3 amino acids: CASSLPPRRGETQYF. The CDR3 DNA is TGTGCCAGCAGTTTACCGCCCAGGCGGGGGGAGACCCAGTACTTC.

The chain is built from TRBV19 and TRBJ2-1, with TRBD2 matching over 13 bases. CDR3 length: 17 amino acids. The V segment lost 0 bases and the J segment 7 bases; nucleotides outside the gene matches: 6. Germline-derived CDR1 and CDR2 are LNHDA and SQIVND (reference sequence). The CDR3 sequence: CASSIEGLAGWANEQFF. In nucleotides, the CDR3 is TGTGCCAGTAGTATAGAGGGACTAGCGGGGTGGGCAAATGAGCAGTTCTTC.

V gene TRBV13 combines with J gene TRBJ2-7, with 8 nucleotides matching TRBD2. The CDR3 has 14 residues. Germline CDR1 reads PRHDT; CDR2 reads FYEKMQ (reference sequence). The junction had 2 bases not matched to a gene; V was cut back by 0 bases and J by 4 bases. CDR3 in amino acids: CASSLGRGAYEQYF. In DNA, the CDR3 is TGTGCCAGCAGCTTAGGGCGGGGGGCGTACGAGCAGTACTTC.

CDR3 DNA: TGCAGCGTTGCGGGGAGCAATCAGCCCCAGCATTTT. The encoded protein is CSVAGSNQPQHF. The rearrangement uses TRBV29-1 and TRBJ1-5, with D unclear. Trimming took off 4 bases at V and 1 base at J, with 5 bases between the two ends. CDR3 length: 12 residues. The germline V gene encodes CDR1 SQVTM and CDR2 ANQGSEA.

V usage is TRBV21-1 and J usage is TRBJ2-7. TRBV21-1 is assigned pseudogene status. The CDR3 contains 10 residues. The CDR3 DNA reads TGTGCCAGCAGCAAAGGGTATCAGTACGTC. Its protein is CASSKGYQYV.